The next 18 T cell receptor beta chains were all read from a single sample in a study of T-cell reconstitution after alpha-beta-depleted transplantation in children. Unique molecular identifiers were built into the TCRbeta library. TCRdb reanalysed the PCR reads using MiXCR and keeps one entry per CDR3 protein. The sample records around 600,000 distinct CDR3 sequences, roughly 23% being singletons. This material consisted of PBMCs, mostly from graft donor cells, taken 360 days after TCRalphabeta/CD19-depleted stem cell transplant. Receptors originate from a boy less than two years old who had a stem cell transplant for acute myeloid leukemia, so the T cells may come from the graft donor.

This clonotype was recorded many times. This chain links TRBV12-3 or TRBV12-4 with TRBJ2-7; the match to TRBD2 covers 7 bases. The CDR3 contains 13 residues. The V segment lost 7 bases and the J segment 2 bases; nucleotides outside the gene matches: 5. The DNA for the CDR3 is TGTGCCAGCACCCCAGGACTAGCCTACGAGCAGTACTTC. Its translation is CASTPGLAYEQYF.

The table lists this clonotype with many counts. One end of the junction is discordant with germline, which a read error may explain. The chain uses TRBV5-1 and TRBJ2-3; D possibly uses TRBD1 or TRBD2 (5 bases each). CDR3 size: 12 residues. Germline V gene data show CDR1 as SGHRS and CDR2 as YFSETQ. CDR3 protein: CASRDSTDTQYF. The CDR3 bases are TGTGCCAGCAGGGACAGCACAGATACGCAGTATTTT.

This clonotype was seen at least ten times. This chain connects TRBV20-1 to TRBJ2-7; D not resolved. The CDR3 extends over 16 amino acids. V lost 1 base and J 6 bases, leaving 22 bases between the germline ends. Looked up from germline, CDR1 is DFQATT and CDR2 is SNEGSKA (reference sequence). CDR3 sequence: CSARGHPRNPAFEQYV. CDR3 nucleotides: TGCAGTGCTAGAGGTCACCCCCGTAATCCGGCTTTCGAGCAGTACGTC.

This clonotype was seen only a few times. The chain uses TRBV20-1 and TRBJ2-2; 14 bases fit TRBD2. In germline, CDR1 is DFQATT, CDR2 SNEGSKA (reference sequence). The CDR3 contains 17 residues. Germline trimming cut 0 bases from V and 7 bases from J; bases unmatched to any gene: 7. This CDR3 reads CSARDPGLAGGIGELFF. The DNA of the CDR3 is TGCAGTGCTAGAGATCCTGGACTAGCGGGGGGAATCGGGGAGCTGTTTTTT.

The V gene is TRBV7-2, the J gene TRBJ2-4; D is unresolved. V was cut by 5 bases and J by 0 bases, with 11 bases left in between. This CDR3 contains 15 residues. CDR1 SGHTA and CDR2 FQGNSA come from the germline V gene. The CDR3 sequence is CASSKPLLAKNIQYF. CDR3 DNA sequence: TGTGCCAGCAGCAAGCCCCTACTAGCCAAAAACATTCAGTACTTC.

This clonotype was seen only a few times. V gene TRBV27 combines with J gene TRBJ1-2, with 9 bases identical to TRBD1. V gave up 6 bases and J gave up 4 bases; unmatched junction bases: 6. The length of the CDR3 is 14 residues. Germline values: CDR1 MNHEY, CDR2 SMNVEV (reference sequence). CDR3 protein: CASSRDRDLYGYTF. In DNA form, the CDR3 reads TGTGCCAGCAGCCGGGACAGGGACCTCTATGGCTACACCTTC.

This clonotype was recorded a few times. The V gene is TRBV4-3, the J gene TRBJ2-5; TRBD2 is a possible D gene (5 bases). V gave up 1 base and J gave up 5 bases, with 11 bases separating them. Germline lookup yields CDR1 LGHNA and CDR2 YSLEER. The CDR3 runs 14 residues. CDR3 bases: TGCGCCAGCAGCCAAGCGATGGGCGGGGAGACCCAGTACTTC. It encodes CASSQAMGGETQYF.

This clonotype occurred many times. The chain combines TRBV4-3 with TRBJ2-3; tentative D call: TRBD2 (5 bases). Germline loops: CDR1 LGHNA, CDR2 YSLEER. V was cut by 2 bases and J by 10 bases, with 22 bases left in between. This CDR3 is 16 amino acids long. The CDR3 loop is CASSQSWLTTLAAQYF. The CDR3 DNA reads TGCGCCAGCAGCCAAAGTTGGTTGACCACCCTAGCCGCGCAGTATTTT.

This clonotype occurred many times. V usage is TRBV11-1 and J usage is TRBJ1-5; D not resolved. The CDR3 loop spans 18 amino acids. The V end was cut by 3 bases, the J end by 2 bases, with 20 bases between. Germline values: CDR1 SGHAT, CDR2 FQDESV (reference sequence). The CDR3 DNA reads as TGTGCCAGCAGCTTTTTCATAGCTAACCTACGGGGCAATCAGCCCCAGCATTTT. This sequence encodes CASSFFIANLRGNQPQHF. The whole variable domain, remainder taken from reference TRBV11-1 and TRBJ1-5, is EAEVAQSPRYKITEKSQAVAFWCDPISGHATLYWYRQILGQGPELLVQFQDESVVDDSQLPKDRFSAERLKGVDSTLKIQPAELGDSAMYLCASSFFIANLRGNQPQHFGDGTRLSIL.

V usage is TRBV12-3 or TRBV12-4 and J usage is TRBJ1-1, with 8 bases identical to TRBD1. J lost 7 bases, V lost 6 bases, and 7 bases had no gene match. The CDR3 covers 13 residues. For the CDR3, the DNA is TGTGCCAGCAGCGCCGGGACAGGAGTTGAAGCTTTCTTT. Protein product: CASSAGTGVEAFF.

Many counts were recorded for this clonotype. The V gene is TRBV29-1, the J gene TRBJ2-1; 8 bases are a match to TRBD2. The germline V gene has CDR1 SQVTM and CDR2 ANQGSEA. The CDR3 runs to 13 residues. Trimming cost V 1 base and J 12 bases; bases outside gene matches: 8. The CDR3, as DNA: TGCAGCGTTGAAGGCGGACTAGCACAGGGGCAGTTCTTC. It is translated as CSVEGGLAQGQFF.

This clonotype was seen a single time. This could be a read error, since a much larger clone is one nucleotide away. The V gene is TRBV4-1, the J gene TRBJ2-1; 11 bases line up with TRBD2. The length of the CDR3 is 16 residues. Germline V gene data show CDR1 as MGHRA and CDR2 as YSYEKL. CDR3 DNA sequence: TGCGCCATCAGCCCCCAGACTAGCGGGATTTACAATGAGCAGTTCTTC. It yields the protein CAISPQTSGIYNEQFF.

This clonotype was seen many times. The chain uses TRBV6-5 and TRBJ1-4; 7 bases match TRBD1. The CDR3 runs to 13 residues. V gave up 4 bases and J gave up 6 bases; unmatched junction bases: 2. Germline loops: CDR1 MNHEY, CDR2 SVGAGI. The CDR3 region has the DNA TGTGCCAGCAGTTCCAGGGGGTATGAAAAACTGTTTTTT. It is translated as CASSSRGYEKLFF.

This clonotype was recorded at least ten times. The chain recombines TRBV7-7 with TRBJ2-1; a weak D match, TRBD2 (5 bases). The CDR3 contains 13 residues. V was clipped by 5 bases and J by 9 bases, with 14 bases between them. Germline CDR1 reads SSHAT; CDR2 reads FNYEAQ (reference sequence). CDR3 bases: TGTGCCAGCAGCCTCCGGCTAGCTGGTGAGCAGTTCTTC. As protein: CASSLRLAGEQFF. Filled out from reference TRBV7-7 and TRBJ2-1, the complete variable domain reads GAGVSQSPRYKVTKRGQDVTLRCDPISSHATLYWYQQALGQGPEFLTYFNYEAQPDKSGLPSDRFSAERPEGSISTLTIQRTEQRDSAMYRCASSLRLAGEQFFGPGTRLTVL.

This clonotype showed up just a few times. This chain joins TRBV28 and TRBJ2-7; TRBD1 matches at 9 bases. J lost 3 bases, V lost 6 bases, and 6 bases had no gene match. From germline, CDR1 is MDHEN and CDR2 SYDVKM. The CDR3 is made up of 14 amino acids. This chain's CDR3 is CASRGTGTGYEQYV. DNA of the CDR3: TGTGCCAGCAGGGGGACAGGGACTGGCTACGAGCAGTACGTC.

The chain couples TRBV20-1 to TRBJ2-5; possible D gene TRBD2, 6 bases. The germline CDR1 and CDR2 sequences are DFQATT and SNEGSKA (reference sequence). Trimming cost V 6 bases and J 5 bases, with 19 bases left between them. This CDR3 spans 14 amino acids. CDR3 bases: TGCAGTGCCGATGGGAAAGGGACTGAGGAGACCCAGTACTTC. Translating gives CSADGKGTEETQYF.

The chain links TRBV10-3 to TRBJ2-1, with 8 bases identical to TRBD1. Trimming took 3 bases from V and 5 from J; bases not matched to a gene: 9. The CDR3 consists of 16 residues. The V gene's germline CDR1 is ENHRY and CDR2 SYGVKD. Here the CDR3 reads CAISDLRQGSHNEQFF. The CDR3, as DNA: TGTGCCATCAGTGACCTCCGACAGGGGAGCCACAATGAGCAGTTCTTC.

V gene TRBV12-3 or TRBV12-4 combines with J gene TRBJ1-6; D ambiguous. Trimming took 7 bases from V and 14 from J, leaving 15 bases between them. CDR3 length: 12 residues. CDR3 protein: CASKDTFGALHF. The CDR3 DNA sequence: TGTGCCAGCAAAGACACCTTCGGGGCCCTCCACTTT.